The 4 T cell receptor beta chains reported below all come from one sample, sequenced in a study of T cells in Graves' hyperthyroidism and ophthalmopathy. RNA transcripts served as the template for amplifying TCR beta CDR3 regions. First-round RT-PCR with HTBI primers amplified the TCR CDR3 region. TCRdb passed the multiplex PCR reads through MiXCR, listing each CDR3 protein once. Here the sample spans about 500,000 distinct CDR3 sequences, approximately 15% being singletons. Input material: blood. These receptors were taken from a woman between 18 and 30 years old with Graves' hyperthyroidism.

This chain links TRBV19 with TRBJ2-5; D is undetermined. Germline CDR1 LNHDA, CDR2 SQIVND (reference sequence). CDR3 length equals 14 residues. Trimming removed 5 bases from V and 0 bases from J, with 10 bases in between. In nucleotides, the CDR3 is TGTGCCAGTAGTCGTTTACAGTACCAAGAGACCCAGTACTTC. It encodes CASSRLQYQETQYF.

This clonotype came up many times. The J gene is TRBJ2-1, the V gene TRBV15, with 10 nucleotides matching TRBD2. CDR1 and CDR2 from the germline V gene are LNHNV and YYDKDF (reference sequence). The CDR3 consists of 16 residues. V dropped 2 bases and J dropped 9; count of bases not matched to a gene: 10. DNA of the CDR3: TGTGCCACCAGCAGATCCCCGGGGACTAGCGTGGCTGAGCAGTTCTTC. Protein: CATSRSPGTSVAEQFF.

This clonotype was seen many times. The CDR3 DNA follows: TGTGCCAGCAGCCGGAGAGGGCGAGAACCCCTCCACTTT. This codes for CASSRRGREPLHF. The V call is TRBV3-1, the J call TRBJ1-6; D is unresolved. Germline CDR1 reads LGHDT; CDR2 reads YNNKEL (reference sequence). Trimming took off 4 bases at V and 12 bases at J, with 13 bases between the two ends. The CDR3 extends over 13 amino acids.

The chain combines TRBV7-9 with TRBJ2-1; D is perhaps TRBD2 (5 bases). Germline CDR1 SEHNR, CDR2 FQNEAQ (reference sequence). The CDR3 has 17 residues. Trimming pared 5 bases from V and 4 bases from J, leaving 21 bases between. The CDR3 sequence is CASSPRHSDNKYNEQFF. For the CDR3, the DNA is TGTGCCAGCAGCCCCCGTCATAGCGACAACAAATACAATGAGCAGTTCTTC.